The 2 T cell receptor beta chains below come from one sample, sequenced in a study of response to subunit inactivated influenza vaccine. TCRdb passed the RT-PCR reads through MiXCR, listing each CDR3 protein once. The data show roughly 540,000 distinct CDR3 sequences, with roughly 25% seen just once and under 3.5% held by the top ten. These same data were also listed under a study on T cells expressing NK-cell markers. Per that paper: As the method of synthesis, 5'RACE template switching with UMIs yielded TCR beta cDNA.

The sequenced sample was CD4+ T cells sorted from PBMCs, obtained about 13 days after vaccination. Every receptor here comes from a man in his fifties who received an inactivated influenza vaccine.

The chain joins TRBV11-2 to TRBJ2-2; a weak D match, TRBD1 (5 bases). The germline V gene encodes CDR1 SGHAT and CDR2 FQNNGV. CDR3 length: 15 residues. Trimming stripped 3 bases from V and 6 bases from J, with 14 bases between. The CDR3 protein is CASSFDQGGAGELFF. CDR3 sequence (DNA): TGTGCCAGCAGCTTCGATCAGGGCGGTGCCGGGGAGCTGTTTTTT.

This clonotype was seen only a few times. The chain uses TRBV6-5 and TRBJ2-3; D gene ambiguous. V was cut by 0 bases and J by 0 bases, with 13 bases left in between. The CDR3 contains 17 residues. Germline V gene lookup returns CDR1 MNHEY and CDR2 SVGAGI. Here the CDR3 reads CASSYSYARTSTDTQYF. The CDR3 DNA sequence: TGTGCCAGCAGTTACTCTTACGCTAGAACTAGCACAGATACGCAGTATTTT.